The rows below give T cell receptor beta chains drawn from one sample of a study of low-dose radiotherapy and immunotherapy resistance in tumors. TCRdb redid the calling of the reads with MiXCR, one entry per CDR3 protein. In the table there are under 95,000 distinct CDR3 sequences, about 17% of which are singletons. The source material was PBMCs, sampled after low-dose radiotherapy plus immunotherapy. The receptors come from a male donor with prostate cancer. CDR3s include the opening cysteine and the closing phenylalanine or tryptophan. Each record gives: clone size, J gene, D gene, V gene, CDR3 protein, CDR3 DNA. D genes are given only for firm matches. Size is stated for part of the rows, as once, few or many counts, or as a class when the clone is expanded.

>many|TRBJ1-2|-|TRBV20-1
CSARDPDRANYGYTF
TGCAGTGCTAGAGATCCTGACAGAGCTAACTATGGCTACACCTTC
>few|TRBJ2-1|-|TRBV20-1
CSASDGGGGGEQFF
TGCAGTGCTAGTGATGGGGGCGGGGGAGGGGAGCAGTTCTTC
>many|TRBJ2-6|-|TRBV14
CASSQGLGGANVLTF
TGTGCCAGCAGCCAAGGACTCGGCGGGGCCAACGTCCTGACTTTC
>many|TRBJ2-1|TRBD2|TRBV5-4
CASSPGGGRADNEQFF
TGTGCCAGCAGCCCTGGGGGCGGGAGGGCCGACAATGAGCAGTTCTTC
>many|TRBJ1-1|TRBD1|TRBV20-1
CSARPGTANTEAFF
TGCAGTGCTAGACCCGGGACAGCGAACACTGAAGCTTTCTTT
>many|TRBJ2-5|-|TRBV14
CASSQEVTQYF
TGTGCCAGCAGCCAAGAGGTGACCCAGTACTTC
>many|TRBJ2-2|TRBD1|TRBV7-3
CASSLTPGQGSGELFF
TGTGCCAGCAGCTTAACCCCGGGACAGGGGAGCGGGGAGCTGTTTTTT
>few|TRBJ2-7|TRBD2|TRBV20-1
CSAPKAGRSYEQYF
TGCAGTGCCCCGAAAGCGGGAAGGTCCTACGAGCAGTACTTC
>many|TRBJ2-2|-|TRBV10-3
CAISTGTNTGELFF
TGTGCCATCAGTACCGGGACTAACACCGGGGAGCTGTTTTTT
>many|TRBJ2-5|-|TRBV7-2
CASSNRVGETQYF
TGTGCCAGCAGCAACAGGGTCGGAGAGACCCAGTACTTC
>-|TRBJ2-1|TRBD1|TRBV28
CASRRTGEVEQFF
TGTGCCAGCAGGCGGACAGGGGAGGTTGAGCAGTTCTTC
>many|TRBJ1-5|TRBD1|TRBV6-6
CASRSTGTVNQPQHF
TGTGCCAGCAGATCCACCGGGACAGTAAATCAGCCCCAGCATTTT
>many|TRBJ2-1|TRBD2|TRBV20-1
CSASTSGTGNEQFF
TGCAGTGCTAGTACTAGCGGGACGGGGAATGAGCAGTTCTTC
>-|TRBJ2-2|TRBD1|TRBV2
CASDPGQGDTGELFF
TGTGCCAGCGACCCGGGACAGGGAGACACCGGGGAGCTGTTTTTT
>few|TRBJ1-1|-|TRBV7-2
CASTTEEIRTEAFF
TGTGCCAGCACCACAGAGGAGATCCGGACTGAAGCTTTCTTT
>many|TRBJ2-3|-|TRBV5-1
CASSLERDTDTQYF
TGCGCCAGCAGCTTAGAACGGGACACAGATACGCAGTATTTT
>few|TRBJ2-1|TRBD2|TRBV9
CASSPLGTSVLNEQFF
TGTGCCAGCAGCCCGCTGGGGACTAGCGTGCTCAATGAGCAGTTCTTC
>many|TRBJ2-7|TRBD2|TRBV7-2
CASSTLAGAYEQYF
TGTGCCAGCAGCACCCTAGCGGGAGCCTACGAGCAGTACTTC
>-|TRBJ1-1|TRBD1|TRBV24-1
CATSSGTGDTEAFF
TGTGCCACCAGTAGTGGGACAGGGGACACTGAGGCTTTCTTT
>many|TRBJ2-5|-|TRBV29-1
CSVAGFRETQYF
TGCAGCGTTGCTGGCTTTAGAGAGACCCAGTACTTC
>many|TRBJ2-7|-|TRBV6-5
CASSSPGTGYYEQYF
TGTGCCAGCAGTTCGCCCGGAACAGGCTACTACGAGCAGTACTTC
>many|TRBJ2-2|-|TRBV2
CASSDGGGHTGELFF
TGTGCCAGCAGTGATGGAGGGGGCCACACCGGGGAGCTGTTTTTT
>-|TRBJ1-2|-|TRBV28
CASSGDGASGYTF
TGTGCTAGCAGTGGCGACGGCGCCTCCGGCTACACCTTC
>many|TRBJ2-1|-|TRBV7-8
CASSLQASIQFF
TGTGCCAGCAGCTTACAGGCTAGCATTCAGTTCTTC
>-|TRBJ2-1|-|TRBV20-1
CSAPGTGGGLAGGNEQFF
TGCAGTGCCCCGGGGACAGGGGGCGGGCTAGCGGGAGGGAATGAGCAGTTCTTC